This T cell receptor beta chain appears in the sequencing data of a study of blood T cell repertoires in COVID-19. Study in general: T cells, B-cell-depleted T cells, or PBMCs supplied cDNA or gDNA.

Notes on this clone: A read error may account for a junction end that differs from germline.

Germline V gene lookup returns CDR1 SEHNR and CDR2 FQNEAQ (reference sequence). The CDR3 loop spans 13 amino acids. The assay was immunoSEQ multiplex PCR, and TCRdb's table has in-frame clones only and misses some. Of 60,000 to 65,000 clones listed, 90% were seen once; the top ten hold about 9.7%. The TCR comes from an elderly woman with active COVID-19. The sample comprised peripheral blood. This chain connects TRBV7-9 to TRBJ1-1; tentative D call: TRBD1 (5 bases). CDR3 bases: TGTGCCAGCAGCTTAGAAACAGGTTCTGAGGCTTTCTTT. Translation gives CASSLETGSEAFF.